These 24 T cell receptor beta chains were all obtained from the same sample, sequenced in a study of shared clonotypes between healthy human individuals. Sequencing used immunoSEQ multiplex PCR; TCRdb keeps in-frame clones, though not all of them. The table has about 1,500,000 clones, approximately 97% seen once. The sequenced sample consisted of naive CD4+ T cells sorted from blood. Subset given: CD45RA+ positively selected. The origin of the receptors is a man younger than 40 in good health.

The CDR3: CASSPNGLYNEQFF. CDR3 nucleotides: TGTGCCAGCAGCCCGAACGGGCTCTACAATGAGCAGTTCTTC. The rearrangement links TRBV6-1 to TRBJ2-1; D not certain. Trimming stripped 6 bases from V and 3 bases from J, with 12 bases between. Per germline, CDR1 MNHNS and CDR2 SASEGT. CDR3 length: 14 amino acids.

V usage is TRBV5-1 and J usage is TRBJ2-5; the match to TRBD1 covers 11 bases. This CDR3 is 17 amino acids long. The V and J ends lost 4 bases and 0 bases, in that order; junction bases with no gene match: 8. CDR1 and CDR2 (germline): SGHRS, YFSETQ. The CDR3 loop is CASSPGQGGSYQETQYF. In DNA, the CDR3 is TGCGCCAGCAGCCCGGGACAGGGGGGCTCGTACCAAGAGACCCAGTACTTC. Looking up the rest from reference TRBV5-1 and TRBJ2-5 gives the full variable domain: KAGVTQTPRYLIKTRGQQVTLSCSPISGHRSVSWYQQTPGQGLQFLFEYFSETQRNKGNFPGRFSGRQFSNSRSEMNVSTLELGDSALYLCASSPGQGGSYQETQYFGPGTRLLVL.

The rearrangement uses TRBV10-3 and TRBJ2-2; tentative D call: TRBD1 (6 bases). The CDR3 length is 15 residues. Between the trimmed V and J ends, which lost 10 bases and 1 base, there was a span of 16 bases. CDR1 and CDR2 from the germline V gene are ENHRY and SYGVKD. The CDR3: CASRGLALNTGELFF. CDR3 DNA: TGTGCCAGCAGGGGTTTGGCGTTGAACACCGGGGAGCTGTTTTTT.

This sequence joins TRBV5-6 and TRBJ2-5; maybe TRBD1 (6 bases). The CDR3 runs 14 residues. CDR1 SGHDT and CDR2 YYEEEE come from the germline V gene. The V gene lost 4 bases and the J gene lost 4 bases, with 14 bases spanning the gap. In DNA form, the CDR3 reads TGTGCCAGCAGCAAACAGGGTCCGTTAGAGACCCAGTACTTC. This codes for CASSKQGPLETQYF.

The genes are TRBV30 and TRBJ2-3; TRBD2 aligns across 10 bases. Germline V lookup: CDR1 GTSNPN, CDR2 SVGIG (reference sequence). There are 14 residues in the CDR3. The J segment lost 3 bases and the V segment lost 6 bases, leaving 6 bases of the junction unmatched. The DNA for the CDR3 is TGTGCCTGCAAGCGGGAGGGCCGAACAGATACGCAGTATTTT. Amino acids: CACKREGRTDTQYF.

This chain connects TRBV2 to TRBJ1-2; weak D call: TRBD1 (6 bases). Per germline, CDR1 SNHLY and CDR2 FYNNEI. V lost 6 bases and J 3 bases, leaving 14 bases between the germline ends. The CDR3 spans 14 residues. This chain's CDR3 is CASRDNREHYGYTF. DNA of the CDR3: TGTGCCAGCAGAGATAACAGGGAACACTATGGCTACACCTTC.

This sequence joins TRBV6-5 and TRBJ2-7; 9 bases are a match to TRBD2. Losses at the gene ends were 8 bases for V and 3 bases for J; bases not matched to a gene: 5. The germline CDR1 and CDR2 sequences are MNHEY and SVGAGI. This CDR3 region has 13 residues. CDR3 region: CASLNSGSYEQYF. CDR3 DNA: TGTGCCAGCCTAAATAGCGGGAGCTACGAGCAGTACTTC.

The rearrangement uses TRBV5-1 and TRBJ2-1; 16 positions match TRBD2. The CDR3 is 16 residues long. Germline CDR1 reads SGHRS; CDR2 reads YFSETQ. V shed 3 bases, J shed 7 bases, and the junction held 4 bases outside the gene matches. This CDR3 is CASSSGLAGGMNEQFF. In DNA, the CDR3 is TGCGCCAGCAGCTCGGGACTAGCGGGAGGGATGAATGAGCAGTTCTTC.

The rearrangement links TRBV5-1 to TRBJ2-1; 7 bases align to TRBD2. The CDR3 runs to 15 residues. From germline, CDR1 is SGHRS and CDR2 YFSETQ. V lost 4 bases, J lost 9 bases, and 13 bases stayed unmatched. The CDR3 protein is CASSRWGGPLLEQFF. The CDR3 region has the DNA TGCGCCAGCAGCCGTTGGGGGGGTCCCCTCCTTGAGCAGTTCTTC.

Regarding this clone: The sample contains more than one DNA sequence encoding this CDR3. The chain has TRBV6-5 and TRBJ1-1; D gene uncertain. This CDR3 is 15 amino acids long. V was clipped by 0 bases and J by 1 base, with 9 bases between them. The V gene's germline CDR1 is MNHEY and CDR2 SVGAGI. CDR3 residues: CASSYSTGANTEAFF. In nucleotides, the CDR3 is TGTGCCAGCAGTTACTCGACGGGAGCGAACACTGAAGCTTTCTTT.

J is TRBJ2-4 and V is TRBV19; TRBD2 matches 10 bases. Trimming cost V 5 bases and J 5 bases; bases outside gene matches: 9. Germline-derived CDR1 and CDR2 are LNHDA and SQIVND (reference sequence). The CDR3 has 16 amino acids. CDR3: CASSRTSGALQNIQYF. The CDR3 coding sequence is TGTGCCAGTAGTCGGACTAGCGGAGCTTTGCAAAACATTCAGTACTTC.

The chain employs TRBV18 and TRBJ2-1; 13 positions match TRBD2. There are 16 residues in the CDR3. V trimming: 1 base; J trimming: 5 bases; junction bases outside the gene matches: 2. CDR1 and CDR2 (germline): KGHSH, LQKENI. This CDR3 reads CASSPLGLAGDNEQFF. CDR3 nucleotide sequence: TGTGCCAGCTCACCACTCGGACTAGCGGGAGACAATGAGCAGTTCTTC.

The J gene is TRBJ1-1, the V gene TRBV15; 9 bases are shared with TRBD1. Germline loops: CDR1 LNHNV, CDR2 YYDKDF (reference sequence). Unmatched junction bases numbered 4, after V lost 0 bases and J lost 8 bases. The CDR3 runs 14 residues. The CDR3 DNA reads TGTGCCACCAGCAGAGACCTAGGGACAGGGGAAGCTTTCTTT. Translated: CATSRDLGTGEAFF.

In regard to this clone: The junction shows a germline mismatch at one end, possibly a read error. The chain couples TRBV4-2 to TRBJ1-1; 8 bases line up with TRBD1. The germline CDR1 and CDR2 sequences are LGHNA and YNFKEQ. This CDR3 comprises 11 residues. CDR3 region: CASSEDRGTFF. CDR3 DNA: TGTGCCAGCAGCGAAGACAGGGGAACTTTCTTT.

The genes are TRBV9 and TRBJ2-3, with 7 positions matching TRBD1. Germline CDR1 reads SGDLS; CDR2 reads YYNGEE. The CDR3 totals 16 residues. Losses at the gene ends were 4 bases for V and 0 bases for J; bases not matched to a gene: 8. As DNA, the CDR3 is TGTGCCAGCAGCAAGCAGGACAGGCGAAGCACAGATACGCAGTATTTT. Amino acid sequence: CASSKQDRRSTDTQYF.

The chain carries TRBV27 and TRBJ2-7, with a weak D call TRBD1 (6 bases). This CDR3 comprises 13 residues. Germline assignment: CDR1 MNHEY and CDR2 SMNVEV (reference sequence). V was clipped by 10 bases and J by 0 bases, with 13 bases between them. In nucleotides, the CDR3 is TGTGCCACCAAGATGACAGGCTCCTACGAGCAGTACTTC. The encoded protein is CATKMTGSYEQYF.

The chain couples TRBV5-1 to TRBJ2-3; a weak D match, TRBD2 (6 bases). V was clipped by 3 bases and J by 2 bases, with 13 bases between them. CDR3 length equals 15 residues. CDR1 and CDR2 from the germline V gene are SGHRS and YFSETQ. DNA of the CDR3: TGCGCCAGCAGCTCCGGGGGAGACGTCACAGATACGCAGTATTTT. It yields the protein CASSSGGDVTDTQYF.

This chain links TRBV5-1 with TRBJ2-6, with a weak D call TRBD1 (6 bases). Germline V lookup: CDR1 SGHRS, CDR2 YFSETQ. The CDR3 is 20 amino acids. The V end was cut by 1 base, the J end by 0 bases, with 20 bases between. The CDR3 region has the DNA TGCGCCAGCAGCTTGTTATTATTGGGGGCGGGCCACTCTGGGGCCAACGTCCTGACTTTC. Its protein product is CASSLLLLGAGHSGANVLTF. The variable domain in full, completed from reference TRBV5-1 and TRBJ2-6, reads KAGVTQTPRYLIKTRGQQVTLSCSPISGHRSVSWYQQTPGQGLQFLFEYFSETQRNKGNFPGRFSGRQFSNSRSEMNVSTLELGDSALYLCASSLLLLGAGHSGANVLTFGAGSRLTVL.

In DNA, the CDR3 is TGTGCCAGCAGCGCCAGACAGGGGGCAGCGCAGTACTTC. Translating gives CASSARQGAAQYF. The rearrangement joins TRBV9 to TRBJ2-7; 10 bases match TRBD1. V lost 3 bases and J lost 9; bases outside the gene matches: 6. Germline values: CDR1 SGDLS, CDR2 YYNGEE. The CDR3 loop spans 13 amino acids.

V and J are TRBV11-2 and TRBJ2-1; TRBD2 matches at 9 bases. The CDR3 extends over 16 amino acids. Unmatched junction bases numbered 14, after V lost 5 bases and J lost 9 bases. CDR1 and CDR2 (germline): SGHAT, FQNNGV. CDR3 sequence: CASSPIAGVGVFEQFF. CDR3 in DNA: TGTGCCAGCAGCCCAATAGCGGGAGTTGGGGTGTTTGAGCAGTTCTTC.

The rearrangement joins TRBV18 to TRBJ2-7; D assignment may be TRBD1 or TRBD2 (5 bases each). V lost 5 bases to trimming and J lost 3 bases, with 11 bases between them. Germline V gives CDR1 KGHSH, CDR2 LQKENI. This CDR3 is built from 13 residues. CDR3 nucleotide sequence: TGTGCCAGCTCAGACGGGACGGTCTACGAGCAGTACTTC. Encoded protein: CASSDGTVYEQYF. Full variable domain (outside the CDR3, taken from reference TRBV18 and TRBJ2-7): NAGVMQNPRHLVRRRGQEARLRCSPMKGHSHVYWYRQLPEEGLKFMVYLQKENIIDESGMPKERFSAEFPKEGPSILRIQQVVRGDSAAYFCASSDGTVYEQYFGPGTRLTVT.

The chain recombines TRBV2 with TRBJ1-3; the match to TRBD1 covers 9 bases. Looked up from germline, CDR1 is SNHLY and CDR2 is FYNNEI. The CDR3 has 15 residues. The J segment lost 8 bases and the V segment lost 3 bases, leaving 8 bases of the junction unmatched. DNA for the CDR3: TGTGCCAGCAGTGACTTACCGGGACAGGGCGACACCATATATTTT. As protein: CASSDLPGQGDTIYF.

With regard to this clone: The same CDR3 also results from other DNA sequences found in this sample. The chain recombines TRBV18 with TRBJ2-1; 7 nucleotides match TRBD2. Germline trimming cut 1 base from V and 3 bases from J; bases unmatched to any gene: 3. The germline V gene has CDR1 KGHSH and CDR2 LQKENI. This CDR3 has 15 amino acids. The CDR3 loop reads CASSPLGGSYNEQFF. The CDR3 nucleotides read TGTGCCAGCTCACCACTCGGGGGGAGCTACAATGAGCAGTTCTTC.

As DNA, the CDR3 is TGTGCCAGCAGTCGACCCACAATCTCTGGAAACACCATATATTTT. It specifies CASSRPTISGNTIYF. V is TRBV7-2 and J is TRBJ1-3, with D hard to call. Between the trimmed V and J ends, which lost 6 bases and 0 bases, there was a span of 12 bases. Germline CDR1 and CDR2: SGHTA and FQGNSA. The CDR3 is 15 amino acids.